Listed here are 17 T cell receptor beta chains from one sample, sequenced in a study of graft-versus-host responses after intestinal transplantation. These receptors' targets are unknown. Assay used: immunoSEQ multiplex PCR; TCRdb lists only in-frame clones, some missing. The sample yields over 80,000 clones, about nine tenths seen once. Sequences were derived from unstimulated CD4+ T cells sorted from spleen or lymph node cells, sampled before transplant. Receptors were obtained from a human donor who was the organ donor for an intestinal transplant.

The CDR3 loop is CASSSRGSGEETQYF. CDR3 DNA: TGTGCCAGCAGCTCTAGGGGTTCGGGAGAAGAGACCCAGTACTTC. The chain links TRBV7-3 to TRBJ2-5, with a possible D match to TRBD2 (6 bases). CDR3 length equals 15 residues. V shed 4 bases and J shed 3 bases, with 15 bases lying between them. Germline-derived CDR1 and CDR2 are SGHTA and FQGTGA.

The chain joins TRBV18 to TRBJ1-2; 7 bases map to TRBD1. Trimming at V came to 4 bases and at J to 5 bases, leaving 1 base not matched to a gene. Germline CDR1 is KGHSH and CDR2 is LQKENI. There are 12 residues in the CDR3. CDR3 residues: CASSRTGYGYTF. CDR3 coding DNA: TGTGCCAGCTCACGGACAGGATATGGCTACACCTTC.

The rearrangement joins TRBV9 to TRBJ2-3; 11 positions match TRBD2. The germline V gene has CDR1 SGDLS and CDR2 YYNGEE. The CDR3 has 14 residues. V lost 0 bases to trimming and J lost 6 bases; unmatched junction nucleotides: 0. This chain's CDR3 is CASSVGLAGDTQYF. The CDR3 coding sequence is TGTGCCAGCAGCGTAGGACTAGCGGGGGATACGCAGTATTTT. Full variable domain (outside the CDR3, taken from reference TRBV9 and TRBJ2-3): DSGVTQTPKHLITATGQRVTLRCSPRSGDLSVYWYQQSLDQGLQFLIQYYNGEERAKGNILERFSAQQFPDLHSELNLSSLELGDSALYFCASSVGLAGDTQYFGPGTRLTVL.

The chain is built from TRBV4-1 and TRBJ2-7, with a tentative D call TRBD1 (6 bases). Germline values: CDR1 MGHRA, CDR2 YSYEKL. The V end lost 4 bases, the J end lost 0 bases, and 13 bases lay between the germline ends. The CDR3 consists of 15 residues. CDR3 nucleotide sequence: TGCGCCAGCAGCCCCTCGTCAGGGGTCTCCTACGAGCAGTACTTC. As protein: CASSPSSGVSYEQYF.

CDR3 residues: CASSLPGRRNTIYF. As DNA, the CDR3 is TGTGCCAGCAGTTTACCGGGGAGGCGAAACACCATATATTTT. J is TRBJ1-3 and V is TRBV28; D is uncertain. The CDR3 spans 14 residues. Germline CDR1 is MDHEN and CDR2 is SYDVKM. The V gene lost 2 bases and the J gene lost 5 bases, with 10 bases spanning the gap.

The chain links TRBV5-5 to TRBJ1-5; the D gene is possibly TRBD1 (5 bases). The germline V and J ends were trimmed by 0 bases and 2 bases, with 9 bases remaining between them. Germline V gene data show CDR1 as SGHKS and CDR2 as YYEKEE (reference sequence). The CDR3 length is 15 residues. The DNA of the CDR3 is TGTGCCAGCAGCTTGGCACAGGTCCGCAATCAGCCCCAGCATTTT. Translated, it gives CASSLAQVRNQPQHF. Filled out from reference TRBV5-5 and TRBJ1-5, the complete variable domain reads DAGVTQSPTHLIKTRGQQVTLRCSPISGHKSVSWYQQVLGQGPQFIFQYYEKEERGRGNFPDRFSARQFPNYSSELNVNALLLGDSALYLCASSLAQVRNQPQHFGDGTRLSIL.

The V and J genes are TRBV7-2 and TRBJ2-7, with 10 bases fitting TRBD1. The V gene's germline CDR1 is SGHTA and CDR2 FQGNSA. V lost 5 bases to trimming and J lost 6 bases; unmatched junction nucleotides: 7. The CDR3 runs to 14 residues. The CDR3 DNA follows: TGTGCCAGCAGCCCCGACAGGGGGCGTAGCGAGCAGTACTTC. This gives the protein CASSPDRGRSEQYF.

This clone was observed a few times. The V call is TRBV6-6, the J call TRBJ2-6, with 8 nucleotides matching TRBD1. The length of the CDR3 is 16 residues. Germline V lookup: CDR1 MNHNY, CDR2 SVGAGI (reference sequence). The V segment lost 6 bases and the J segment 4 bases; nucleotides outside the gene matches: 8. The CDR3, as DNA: TGTGCCAGCAGACGGACAGGGCGGTACGGGGCCAACGTCCTGACTTTC. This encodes CASRRTGRYGANVLTF.

The CDR3 is CASSQAPGVGVGPEAFF. CDR3 nucleotide sequence: TGCGCCAGCAGCCAAGCCCCGGGGGTAGGTGTCGGCCCTGAAGCTTTCTTT. The rearrangement joins TRBV4-3 to TRBJ1-1, with a weak D call TRBD1 (5 bases). Germline V lookup: CDR1 LGHNA, CDR2 YSLEER. CDR3 length: 17 residues. V was shortened by 1 base and J by 6 bases, with 21 bases between the two germline ends.

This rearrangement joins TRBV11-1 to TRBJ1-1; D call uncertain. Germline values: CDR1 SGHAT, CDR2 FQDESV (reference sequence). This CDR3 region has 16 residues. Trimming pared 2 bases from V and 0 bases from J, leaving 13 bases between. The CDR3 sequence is CASSLFGIGMNTEAFF. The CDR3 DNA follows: TGTGCCAGCAGCTTATTCGGGATCGGCATGAACACTGAAGCTTTCTTT.

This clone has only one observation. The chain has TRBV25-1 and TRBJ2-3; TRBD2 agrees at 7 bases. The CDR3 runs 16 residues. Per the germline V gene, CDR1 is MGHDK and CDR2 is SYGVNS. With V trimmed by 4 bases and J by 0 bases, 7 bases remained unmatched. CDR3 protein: CASSGASGPSTDTQYF. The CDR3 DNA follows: TGTGCCAGCAGTGGGGCTAGCGGACCTAGCACAGATACGCAGTATTTT.

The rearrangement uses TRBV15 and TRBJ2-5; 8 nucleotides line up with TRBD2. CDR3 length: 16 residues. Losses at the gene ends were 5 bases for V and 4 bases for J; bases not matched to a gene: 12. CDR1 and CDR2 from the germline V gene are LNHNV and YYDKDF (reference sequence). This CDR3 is CATSGWYGGARETQYF. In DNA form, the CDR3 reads TGTGCCACCAGCGGGTGGTACGGGGGGGCCCGAGAGACCCAGTACTTC.

In nucleotides, the CDR3 is TGTGCCTGGAGGGTTCAGGGGGCAAACCAGCCCCAGCATTTT. Protein product: CAWRVQGANQPQHF. The chain recombines TRBV30 with TRBJ1-5; 8 nucleotides line up with TRBD1. The J segment lost 7 bases and the V segment lost 3 bases, leaving 8 bases of the junction unmatched. There are 14 residues in the CDR3. Germline CDR1 and CDR2: GTSNPN and SVGIG (reference sequence).

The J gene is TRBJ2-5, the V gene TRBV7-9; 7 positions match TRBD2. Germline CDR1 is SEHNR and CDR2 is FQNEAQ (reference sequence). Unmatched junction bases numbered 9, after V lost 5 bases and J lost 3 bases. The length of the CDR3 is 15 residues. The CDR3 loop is CASSVKMLAEETQYF. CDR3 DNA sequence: TGTGCCAGCAGCGTAAAGATGCTAGCGGAAGAGACCCAGTACTTC.

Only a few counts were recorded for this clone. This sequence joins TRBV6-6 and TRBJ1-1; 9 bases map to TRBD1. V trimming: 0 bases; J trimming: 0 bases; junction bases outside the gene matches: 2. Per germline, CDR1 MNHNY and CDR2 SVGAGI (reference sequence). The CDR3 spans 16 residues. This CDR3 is CASSYSGTGMNTEAFF. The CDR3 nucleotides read TGTGCCAGCAGTTACTCTGGGACAGGGATGAACACTGAAGCTTTCTTT.

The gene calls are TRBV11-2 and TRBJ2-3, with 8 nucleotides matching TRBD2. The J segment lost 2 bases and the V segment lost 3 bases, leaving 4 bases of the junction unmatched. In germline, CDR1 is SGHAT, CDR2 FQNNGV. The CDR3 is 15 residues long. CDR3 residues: CASSFRSGVTDTQYF. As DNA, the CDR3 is TGTGCCAGCAGCTTCCGTAGCGGGGTCACAGATACGCAGTATTTT.

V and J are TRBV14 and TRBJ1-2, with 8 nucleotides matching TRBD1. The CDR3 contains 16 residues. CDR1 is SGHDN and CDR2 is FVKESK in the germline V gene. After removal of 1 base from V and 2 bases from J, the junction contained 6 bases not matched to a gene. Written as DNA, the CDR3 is TGTGCCAGCAGCCAAGTTCGGACAGGGACCAACTATGGCTACACCTTC. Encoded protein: CASSQVRTGTNYGYTF. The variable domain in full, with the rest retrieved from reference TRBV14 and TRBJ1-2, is EAGVTQFPSHSVIEKGQTVTLRCDPISGHDNLYWYRRVMGKEIKFLLHFVKESKQDESGMPNNRFLAERTGGTYSTLKVQPAELEDSGVYFCASSQVRTGTNYGYTFGSGTRLTVV.